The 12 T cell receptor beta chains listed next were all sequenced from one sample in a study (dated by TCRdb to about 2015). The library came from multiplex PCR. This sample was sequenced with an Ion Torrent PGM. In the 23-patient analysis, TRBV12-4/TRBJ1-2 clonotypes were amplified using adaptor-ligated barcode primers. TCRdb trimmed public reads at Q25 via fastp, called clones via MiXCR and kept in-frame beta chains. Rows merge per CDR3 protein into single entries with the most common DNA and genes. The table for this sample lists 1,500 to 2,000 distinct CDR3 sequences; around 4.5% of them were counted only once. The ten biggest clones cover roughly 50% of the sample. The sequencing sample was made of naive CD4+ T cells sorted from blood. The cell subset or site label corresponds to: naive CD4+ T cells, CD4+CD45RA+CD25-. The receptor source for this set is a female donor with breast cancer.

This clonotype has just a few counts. The CDR3 DNA is TGTGCCAGCAGTCGGACAGCCCAGCTCACCTTC. It specifies CASSRTAQLTF. This sequence joins TRBV12-3 or TRBV12-4 and TRBJ1-2, with D perhaps TRBD1 (6 bases). V was cut by 5 bases and J by 13 bases, with 14 bases left in between. This CDR3 is 11 amino acids long.

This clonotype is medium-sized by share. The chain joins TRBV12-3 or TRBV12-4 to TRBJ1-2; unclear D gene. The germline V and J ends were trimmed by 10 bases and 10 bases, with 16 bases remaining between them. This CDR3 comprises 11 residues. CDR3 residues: CATSSGLTYTF. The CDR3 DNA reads TGTGCCACCTCATCGGGCTTGACCTACACCTTC.

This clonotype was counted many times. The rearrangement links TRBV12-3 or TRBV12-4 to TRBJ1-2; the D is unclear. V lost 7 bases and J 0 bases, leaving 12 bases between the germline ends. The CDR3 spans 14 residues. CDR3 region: CASTLTPPNYGYTF. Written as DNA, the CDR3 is TGTGCCAGCACCCTGACTCCTCCTAACTATGGCTACACCTTC.

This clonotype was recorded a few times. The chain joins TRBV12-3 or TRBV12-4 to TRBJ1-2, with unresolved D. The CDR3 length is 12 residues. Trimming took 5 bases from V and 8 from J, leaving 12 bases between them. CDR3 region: CASSVDKFGYTF. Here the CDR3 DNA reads TGTGCCAGCAGTGTTGACAAATTCGGCTACACCTTC.

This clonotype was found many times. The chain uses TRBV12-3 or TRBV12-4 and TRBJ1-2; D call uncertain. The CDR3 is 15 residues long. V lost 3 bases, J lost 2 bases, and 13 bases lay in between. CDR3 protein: CASSFLEGRNYGYTF. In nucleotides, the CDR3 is TGTGCCAGCAGTTTTCTGGAAGGTCGGAACTATGGCTACACCTTC.

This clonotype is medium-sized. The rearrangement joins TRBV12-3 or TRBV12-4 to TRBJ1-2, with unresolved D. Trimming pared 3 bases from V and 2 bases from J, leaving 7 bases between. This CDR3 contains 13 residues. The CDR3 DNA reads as TGTGCCAGCAGTTTGGTACTGAACTATGGCTACACCTTC. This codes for CASSLVLNYGYTF.

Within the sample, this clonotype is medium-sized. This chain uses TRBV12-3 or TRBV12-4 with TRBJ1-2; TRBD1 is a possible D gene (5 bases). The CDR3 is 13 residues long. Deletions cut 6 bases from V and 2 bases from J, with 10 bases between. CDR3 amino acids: CASSKTENYGYTF. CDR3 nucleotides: TGTGCCAGCAGCAAGACAGAAAACTATGGCTACACCTTC.

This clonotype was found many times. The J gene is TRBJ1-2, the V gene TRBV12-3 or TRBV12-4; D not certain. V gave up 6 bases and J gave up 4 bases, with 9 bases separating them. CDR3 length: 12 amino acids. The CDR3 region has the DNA TGTGCCAGCAGCCCTGATCTCTATGGCTACACCTTC. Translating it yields CASSPDLYGYTF.

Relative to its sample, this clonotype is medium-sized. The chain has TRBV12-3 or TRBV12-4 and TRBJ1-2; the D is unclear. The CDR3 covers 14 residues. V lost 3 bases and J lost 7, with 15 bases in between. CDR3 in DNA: TGTGCCAGCAGTTTGTCATCGGTTATGGGTGGCTACACCTTC. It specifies CASSLSSVMGGYTF.

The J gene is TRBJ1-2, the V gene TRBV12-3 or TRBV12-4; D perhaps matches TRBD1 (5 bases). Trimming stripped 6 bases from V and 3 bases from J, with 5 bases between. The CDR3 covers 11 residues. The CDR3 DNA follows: TGTGCCAGCAGCAGGGACTATGGCTACACCTTC. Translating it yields CASSRDYGYTF.

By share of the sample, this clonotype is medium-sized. The DNA of the CDR3 is TGTGCCAGCAGTTTAGGAGACCACGACTATGGCTACACCTTC. Its translation: CASSLGDHDYGYTF. The chain joins TRBV12-3 or TRBV12-4 to TRBJ1-2; no reliable D call. This CDR3 is 14 amino acids long. Trimming left V 1 base short and J 3 bases short, with 9 bases between.

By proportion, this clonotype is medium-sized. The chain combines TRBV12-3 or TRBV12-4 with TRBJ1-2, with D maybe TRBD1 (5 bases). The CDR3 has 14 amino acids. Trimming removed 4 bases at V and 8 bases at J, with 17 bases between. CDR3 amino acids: CASSSGRAARGYTF. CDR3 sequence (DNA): TGTGCCAGCAGTTCGGGGCGGGCGGCGAGGGGCTACACCTTC.